One sample yielded the 9 T cell receptor beta chains listed below, sequenced in a study of shared clonotypes between healthy human individuals. Data came from immunoSEQ multiplex PCR; TCRdb stores just in-frame clones and leaves some out. The profile covers a few hundred thousand clones, with less than 98% appearing a single time and roughly 0.055% taken by the ten largest. Sequenced input: naive CD4+ T cells sorted from blood. Subset described: CD45RA+ positively selected. The receptors were gathered from a woman aged 25 to 39 in good health.

The chain couples TRBV28 to TRBJ2-7, with 8 positions matching TRBD2. Germline V CDR1 and CDR2: MDHEN, SYDVKM. The CDR3 length is 14 residues. The junction had 5 bases not matched to a gene; V was cut back by 5 bases and J by 2 bases. The CDR3 DNA reads as TGTGCCAGCAGTGTAGCGGGAACGACCTACGAGCAGTACTTC. This translates into CASSVAGTTYEQYF. The complete variable domain, with remaining parts taken from reference TRBV28 and TRBJ2-7, reads DVKVTQSSRYLVKRTGEKVFLECVQDMDHENMFWYRQDPGLGLRLIYFSYDVKMKEKGDIPEGYSVSREKKERFSLILESASTNQTSMYLCASSVAGTTYEQYFGPGTRLTVT.

Comments on this clone: The same CDR3 is also encoded by other DNA sequences in this sample. The rearrangement uses TRBV20-1 and TRBJ2-2; D gene uncertain. The CDR3 is 11 amino acids. V lost 2 bases and J lost 6, with 4 bases in between. Germline-derived CDR1 and CDR2 are DFQATT and SNEGSKA (reference sequence). The CDR3 is CSARSPGELFF. CDR3 nucleotide sequence: TGCAGTGCTAGAAGTCCCGGGGAGCTGTTTTTT.

The chain recombines TRBV18 with TRBJ1-2; D is possibly TRBD1 (6 bases). Trimming took 2 bases from V and 7 from J, leaving 17 bases between them. The CDR3 covers 15 residues. Germline CDR1 KGHSH, CDR2 LQKENI. Here the CDR3 reads CASSPTQGPSSGYTF. Here the CDR3 DNA reads TGTGCCAGCTCACCAACCCAGGGGCCTTCAAGTGGCTACACCTTC.

This clone appeared once. The chain couples TRBV7-3 to TRBJ2-3; D is perhaps TRBD1 (5 bases). Trimming cost V 1 base and J 1 base, with 6 bases left between them. Per germline, CDR1 SGHTA and CDR2 FQGTGA. This CDR3 is built from 14 residues. The CDR3 loop reads CASSLSRGTDTQYF. In nucleotides, the CDR3 is TGTGCCAGCAGCTTAAGCAGGGGCACAGATACGCAGTATTTT.

The chain employs TRBV18 and TRBJ2-2, with 7 bases matching TRBD1. This CDR3 has 16 amino acids. V gave up 5 bases and J gave up 3 bases; unmatched junction bases: 9. CDR1 and CDR2 (germline): KGHSH, LQKENI. CDR3 in amino acids: CASSLTGAWDTGELFF. DNA of the CDR3: TGTGCCAGCTCATTAACAGGGGCCTGGGACACCGGGGAGCTGTTTTTT.

This CDR3 reads CASSLVGRRQETQYF. DNA for the CDR3: TGTGCCAGCAGCTTAGTGGGGAGAAGACAAGAGACCCAGTACTTC. V is TRBV7-9 and J is TRBJ2-5; D possibly corresponds to TRBD2 (5 bases). The CDR3 extends over 15 amino acids. V was cut by 1 base and J by 2 bases, with 11 bases left in between. Looked up from germline, CDR1 is SEHNR and CDR2 is FQNEAQ (reference sequence).

This chain uses TRBV25-1 with TRBJ2-1; the D gene is possibly TRBD2 (5 bases). Trimming shortened V by 6 bases and J by 2 bases, and 11 bases separated the two germline ends. The CDR3 sequence is 14 residues long. Germline values: CDR1 MGHDK, CDR2 SYGVNS. The CDR3, as DNA: TGTGCCAGCAGCGCATCCGGGACCTACAATGAGCAGTTCTTC. Amino acids: CASSASGTYNEQFF.

This chain uses TRBV27 with TRBJ2-7; D may be TRBD2 (5 bases). Per the germline V gene, CDR1 is MNHEY and CDR2 is SMNVEV (reference sequence). The germline V and J ends were trimmed by 5 bases and 0 bases, with 11 bases remaining between them. The length of the CDR3 is 14 residues. CDR3 DNA sequence: TGTGCCAGCAGTCGAGCGGTACGCTCCTACGAGCAGTACTTC. It specifies CASSRAVRSYEQYF.

The rearrangement uses TRBV27 and TRBJ1-4; 10 nucleotides line up with TRBD1. The germline V gene encodes CDR1 MNHEY and CDR2 SMNVEV (reference sequence). This CDR3 contains 16 residues. Trimming at V came to 5 bases and at J to 7 bases, leaving 10 bases not matched to a gene. Here the CDR3 reads CASSAAETGGGEKLFF. CDR3 nucleotides: TGTGCCAGCAGTGCCGCGGAGACAGGGGGCGGTGAAAAACTGTTTTTT.